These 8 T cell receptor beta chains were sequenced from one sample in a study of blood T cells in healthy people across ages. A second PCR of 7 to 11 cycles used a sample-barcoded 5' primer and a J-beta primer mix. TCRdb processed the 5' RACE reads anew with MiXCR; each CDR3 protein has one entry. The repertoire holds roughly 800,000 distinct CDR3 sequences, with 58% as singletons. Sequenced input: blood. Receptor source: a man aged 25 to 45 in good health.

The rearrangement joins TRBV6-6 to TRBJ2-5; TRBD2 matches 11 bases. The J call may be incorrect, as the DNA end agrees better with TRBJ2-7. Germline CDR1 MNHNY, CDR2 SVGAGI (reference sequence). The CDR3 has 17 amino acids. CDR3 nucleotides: TGTGCCAGCATCCCCGGGACTAGCGGTCTTCGTAACTCCGAGCAGTACTTC. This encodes CASIPGTSGLRNSEQYF.

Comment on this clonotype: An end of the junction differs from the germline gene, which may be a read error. The CDR3 nucleotides read TGCGCCAGCAACCAACCTCCCGGACAGGGGGCAGAGACCCAGTACTTC. Protein product: CASNQPPGQGAETQYF. The chain is built from TRBV4-1 and TRBJ2-7; 11 bases line up with TRBD1. The J call could be wrong; TRBJ2-5 is a better fit for the DNA end. The CDR3 is made up of 16 amino acids. Germline values: CDR1 MGHRA, CDR2 YSYEKL.

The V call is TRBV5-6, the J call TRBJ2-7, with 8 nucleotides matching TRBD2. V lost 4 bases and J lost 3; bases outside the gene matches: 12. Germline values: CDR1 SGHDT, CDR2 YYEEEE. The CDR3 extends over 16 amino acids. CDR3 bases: TGTGCCAGCAGCGCTTGGGGCTGGACTAGCAACTACGAGCAGTACTTC. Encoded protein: CASSAWGWTSNYEQYF.

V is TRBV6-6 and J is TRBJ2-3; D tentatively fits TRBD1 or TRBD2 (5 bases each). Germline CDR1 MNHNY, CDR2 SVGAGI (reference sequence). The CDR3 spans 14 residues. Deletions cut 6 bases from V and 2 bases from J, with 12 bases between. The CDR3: CASRPQGPTDTQYF. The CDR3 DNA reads TGTGCCAGCAGACCTCAGGGACCCACAGATACGCAGTATTTT.

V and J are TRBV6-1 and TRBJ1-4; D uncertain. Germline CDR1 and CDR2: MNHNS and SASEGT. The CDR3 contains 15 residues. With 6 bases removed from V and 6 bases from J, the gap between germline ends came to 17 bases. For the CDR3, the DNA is TGTGCCAGCAGCGCCGAGGCAGGATTGGATGAAAAACTGTTTTTT. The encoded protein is CASSAEAGLDEKLFF.

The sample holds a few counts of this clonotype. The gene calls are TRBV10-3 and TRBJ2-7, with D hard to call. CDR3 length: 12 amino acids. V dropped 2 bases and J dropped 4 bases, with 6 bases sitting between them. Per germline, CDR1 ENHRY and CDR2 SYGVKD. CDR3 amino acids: CAISEQDYEQYF. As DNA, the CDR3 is TGTGCCATCAGTGAGCAAGATTACGAGCAGTACTTC.

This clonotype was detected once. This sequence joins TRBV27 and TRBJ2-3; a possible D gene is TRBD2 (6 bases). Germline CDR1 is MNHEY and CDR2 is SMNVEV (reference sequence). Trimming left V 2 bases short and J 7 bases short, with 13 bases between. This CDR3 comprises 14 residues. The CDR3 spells CASSLAGPFYTQYF. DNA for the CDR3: TGTGCCAGCAGTTTAGCGGGACCCTTCTATACGCAGTATTTT.

The CDR3 here is CASSLQTTHGYTF. The CDR3 DNA reads TGCGCCAGCAGCTTACAGACAACCCATGGCTACACCTTC. This chain uses TRBV5-1 with TRBJ1-2; D not resolved. The germline V and J ends were trimmed by 2 bases and 6 bases, with 11 bases remaining between them. CDR3 length: 13 amino acids. Germline CDR1 and CDR2: SGHRS and YFSETQ.